The 14 T cell receptor beta chains listed next were all sequenced from one sample in a study of CD4 and CD8 cells across lung adenocarcinoma regions (dated 2018 in TCRdb). Libraries were built with PCR. Instrument on record: HiSeq X Ten. Clones were called with MiXCR by TCRdb after fastp trimmed the public reads at Q25, and only in-frame beta chains were retained. Every entry covers one CDR3 protein and lists the most common genes and DNA from its rows. The sample data list approximately 13,000 distinct CDR3 sequences, and just under 45% of these were observed just once. 15% to 20% of the sample goes to the ten largest clones. Sequenced material: CD4+ T cells from the center of a lung tumor. This sample's cell subset or site label indicates: tumor center region. These receptors were taken from a male donor with lung adenocarcinoma. The CD4 and CD8 labels of this study may be unreliable.

This clonotype has a count of ten or more. The chain recombines TRBV7-6 with TRBJ2-1, with 8 bases fitting TRBD2. The end of the DNA fits TRBJ2-5 better, so the J call may be wrong. This CDR3 is 14 amino acids long. Germline CDR1 is SGHVS and CDR2 is FNYEAQ. The CDR3 coding sequence is TGTGCCAGCAGCTTAGACGCGGGGGGAGGGACCCAGTACTTC. It translates to CASSLDAGGGTQYF.

This clonotype was counted between two and nine times. DNA of the CDR3: TGCGCCAGCAGCCGTTCGATTTTCTACGAGCAGTACTTC. The encoded protein is CASSRSIFYEQYF. This chain joins TRBV4-1 and TRBJ2-1; D unclear. The last part of the DNA fits TRBJ2-7 better; the J call may be wrong. Germline CDR1 is MGHRA and CDR2 is YSYEKL. The CDR3 consists of 13 residues.

With respect to this clonotype: Lacking the conserved final phenylalanine or tryptophan, this CDR3 likely reflects a read error. The limits of the CDR3 on the DNA are not certain, so only TCRdb's listed CDR3 is given. The genes are TRBV18 and TRBJ2-5; the table's TRBD2 call for D was not verified on the DNA. Germline V gene sequence: CDR1 KGHSH, CDR2 LQKENI. The CDR3 length equals 11 residues, ends included. The CDR3 here is CAQLTRSPSPP.

This clonotype was detected a few times. The genes are TRBV7-2 and TRBJ2-1; 7 bases align to TRBD2. The J call may be faulty, since TRBJ2-7 better matches the DNA end. This CDR3 is 15 amino acids long. CDR1 is SGHTA, CDR2 FQGNSA, per germline. The CDR3 DNA is TGTGCCAGCAGCTTAGGGGGAGGGGTCTACAATGAGCAGTACTTC. It is translated as CASSLGGGVYNEQYF.

Concerning this clonotype: The germline gene is not matched at one end of the junction; a read error may be the cause. The gene calls are TRBV27 and TRBJ2-6; the D gene is possibly TRBD1 (5 bases). CDR1 and CDR2 (germline): MNHEY, SMNVEV (reference sequence). This CDR3 comprises 16 residues. As DNA, the CDR3 is TGTGCCAGCACAAGGGGTGGGATCTCTGGCTCCAACGTCCTGACCTTC. Encoded protein: CASTRGGISGSNVLTF.

The rearrangement joins TRBV18 to TRBJ2-1; D may be TRBD2 (5 bases). V lost 3 bases, J lost 4 bases, and 13 bases lay in between. CDR1 KGHSH and CDR2 LQKENI come from the germline V gene. The length of the CDR3 is 15 residues. CDR3 in amino acids: CASSPTGVGYNEQFF. For the CDR3, the DNA is TGTGCCAGCTCACCCACCGGGGTTGGGTACAATGAGCAGTTCTTC.

This chain connects TRBV6-1 to TRBJ1-2, with D uncertain. This CDR3 region has 11 residues. Trimming removed 5 bases from V and 5 bases from J, with 6 bases in between. CDR1 and CDR2 (germline): MNHNS, SASEGT. This chain's CDR3 is CASSKRYGYTF. The CDR3 DNA sequence: TGTGCCAGCAGTAAAAGATATGGCTACACCTTC.

The rearrangement links TRBV4-1 to TRBJ2-1, with D unclear. The germline V gene encodes CDR1 MGHRA and CDR2 YSYEKL. The ends were cut back, 3 bases at V and 5 bases at J, with 14 bases in the middle. The CDR3 extends over 15 amino acids. This chain's CDR3 is CASSHHSRNNNEQFF. The CDR3 nucleotides are TGCGCCAGCAGCCACCACAGCCGGAATAACAATGAGCAGTTCTTC.

About this clonotype: Mismatch with germline at one junction end may stem from a read error. The chain carries TRBV27 and TRBJ2-3; D may be TRBD1 or TRBD2 (5 bases each). Germline-derived CDR1 and CDR2 are MNHEY and SMNVEV (reference sequence). CDR3 length equals 16 residues. CDR3 nucleotide sequence: TGTGCCAGCAGGTGGCACCGGGGCCGCGTCCCAGAGACGCAGTACTTT. Residues: CASRWHRGRVPETQYF.

This clonotype was counted many times. The rearrangement uses TRBV7-6 and TRBJ2-1; D ambiguous. The germline V gene encodes CDR1 SGHVS and CDR2 FNYEAQ. V shed 0 bases and J shed 6 bases, with 9 bases lying between them. The CDR3 extends over 14 amino acids. In DNA form, the CDR3 reads TGTGCCAGCAGCTTAGCGAGAGTGGCCAATGAGCAGTTCTTC. Amino acid sequence: CASSLARVANEQFF.

Sample share makes this clonotype medium-sized. The CDR3 here is CASSPGLAGAEQFF. The CDR3 nucleotides are TGCGCCAGCAGTCCGGGACTAGCGGGAGCTGAGCAGTTCTTC. The chain carries TRBV10-1 and TRBJ2-1; 14 positions agree with TRBD2. Germline assignment: CDR1 WNHNN and CDR2 SYGVQD (reference sequence). Unmatched junction bases numbered 3, after V lost 5 bases and J lost 9 bases. The CDR3 covers 14 residues.

The V gene is TRBV4-1, the J gene TRBJ1-4; TRBD1 matches 11 bases. CDR1 and CDR2 (germline): MGHRA, YSYEKL. The ends lost 1 base at V and 8 bases at J; junction bases unmatched: 12. The CDR3 is 18 residues long. In DNA form, the CDR3 reads TGCGCCAGCAGCCAAGCCGGGACAGGGGGTAGTGAGGTGGAAAAACTGTTTTTT. Encoded protein: CASSQAGTGGSEVEKLFF.

This clonotype was seen many times. The chain recombines TRBV6-1 with TRBJ2-1; no clear D gene. The end of the DNA is better explained by TRBJ2-7, so the J call may be wrong. The CDR3 covers 13 residues. Germline V gives CDR1 MNHNS, CDR2 SASEGT. CDR3 sequence reads: CASRGANSYEQYF. In DNA, the CDR3 is TGTGCCAGCAGAGGTGCCAACTCCTACGAGCAGTACTTC.

This clonotype was observed a handful of times. This chain uses TRBV7-3 with TRBJ2-3, with 8 nucleotides matching TRBD2. The CDR3 covers 15 residues. The trim removed 5 bases at V and 5 bases at J, leaving 9 bases unmatched. In germline, CDR1 is SGHTA, CDR2 FQGTGA. The CDR3 loop reads CASSPGLGPGDTQYF. In nucleotides, the CDR3 is TGTGCCAGCAGCCCGGGACTAGGGCCTGGAGATACGCAGTATTTT.